One sample yielded the 22 T cell receptor beta chains listed below, sequenced in a study of tumor-infiltrating lymphocytes in primary liver carcinoma. Synthesis of TCR beta cDNA was carried out from 500 ng total RNA with a constant-region primer. Slightly modified ARM-PCR served as the procedure for the TCR beta libraries. These libraries came from three rounds of nested multiplex PCR. In the first two PCR rounds, TRBV1-TRBV30 forward primers were paired with a C-beta reverse primer, and each round lasted roughly 10 cycles. TCRdb recomputed calls from the multiplex PCR reads with MiXCR, one row per CDR3 protein. The data show tens of thousands of distinct CDR3 sequences, with more than 70% seen just once and more than 35% held by the top ten. Starting material for RNA and DNA co-extraction consisted of roughly 20-34 mg of unsorted bulk tissue. What was sequenced was tumor-adjacent normal liver tissue. The receptors derive from a woman in her twenties or thirties with primary liver carcinoma and hepatitis B virus infection.

V and J are TRBV7-9 and TRBJ2-1, with TRBD2 matching over 11 bases. The germline gives CDR1 SEHNR, CDR2 FQNEAQ (reference sequence). Unmatched junction bases numbered 10, after V lost 3 bases and J lost 15 bases. The CDR3 covers 14 residues. CDR3 DNA: TGTGCCAGCAGCTTTGATTTAGCGGGAGGGATGCGGTTCTTC. Translated, it gives CASSFDLAGGMRFF.

The chain carries TRBV4-3 and TRBJ2-7, with TRBD1 as a possible D gene (6 bases). This CDR3 is 15 amino acids long. V lost 3 bases and J lost 0, with 12 bases in between. Germline assignment: CDR1 LGHNA and CDR2 YSLEER. CDR3 sequence: CASSQLRDTSYEQYF. The CDR3 coding sequence is TGCGCCAGCAGCCAGCTCCGGGACACCTCCTACGAGCAGTACTTC.

The J gene is TRBJ1-4, the V gene TRBV6-1, with D tentatively TRBD1 (5 bases). CDR1 is MNHNS, CDR2 SASEGT, per germline. V was shortened by 9 bases and J by 11 bases, with 22 bases between the two germline ends. This CDR3 spans 14 amino acids. The CDR3 coding sequence is TGTGCCAGTGGGGACCAGGGTGGCCGTGACAAACTGTTTTTT. Translation: CASGDQGGRDKLFF.

At least ten counts were recorded for this clonotype. The rearrangement uses TRBV29-1 and TRBJ2-1; 11 bases match TRBD2. The germline V gene has CDR1 SQVTM and CDR2 ANQGSEA. V shed 6 bases and J 14 bases; nucleotides not matched to a gene: 9. The CDR3 consists of 12 residues. CDR3 sequence reads: CSVLAGEIREFF. CDR3 DNA: TGCAGCGTACTAGCGGGAGAAATAAGGGAGTTCTTC.

The table lists this clonotype with a count of one. One junction end disagrees with the germline gene, perhaps due to a read error. This rearrangement joins TRBV23-1 to TRBJ1-5; 8 bases are shared with TRBD1. TRBV23-1 is given ORF status, its function remaining uncertain. The CDR3 is 19 residues long. The CDR3: CVSSQPDDRGPGPNQPQHF. Written as DNA, the CDR3 is TGCGTCAGCAGTCAACCAGACGACAGGGGCCCGGGGCCCAATCAGCCCCAGCATTTT.

The chain couples TRBV11-2 to TRBJ1-2; TRBD1 matches 9 bases. The CDR3 extends over 18 amino acids. Germline values: CDR1 SGHAT, CDR2 FQNNGV. V lost 8 bases to trimming and J lost 4 bases; unmatched junction nucleotides: 20. The CDR3 region has the DNA TGTGCCAGCGGCCTACAGGGGGCAGGGATAGGCGCGGGCTATGGCTACACCTTC. Translating gives CASGLQGAGIGAGYGYTF.

Comments on this clonotype: Sequence at one end of the junction differs from germline and may be a read error. The chain combines TRBV4-2 with TRBJ2-7; TRBD2 aligns across 7 bases. The CDR3 is made up of 16 amino acids. The germline gives CDR1 LGHNA, CDR2 YNFKEQ. The CDR3 DNA reads as TGTGCCAGCACCCAAGATCGGATGGGAGGGCCGGAGGAGCAGCACTTC. Translation gives CASTQDRMGGPEEQHF.

As concerns this clonotype: At one end the junction does not follow the germline gene, possibly because of a read error. The chain uses TRBV28 and TRBJ1-1; 7 bases fit TRBD1. From germline, CDR1 is MDHEN and CDR2 SYDVKM. This CDR3 region has 14 residues. The CDR3 reads CASSLLQGNIEAFF. In DNA form, the CDR3 reads TGTGCCAGCAGTTTATTACAGGGGAACATTGAAGCCTTCTTT.

This chain links TRBV2 with TRBJ1-4; 9 bases are shared with TRBD1. Losses at the gene ends were 6 bases for V and 16 bases for J; bases not matched to a gene: 9. The length of the CDR3 is 12 residues. The germline V gene has CDR1 SNHLY and CDR2 FYNNEI. The CDR3 DNA sequence: TGTGCCAGCAGCCCGGGACAGGGTATTGCGTTTTTT. It specifies CASSPGQGIAFF.

Worth noting for this clonotype: The missing conserved phenylalanine or tryptophan at the end of this CDR3 makes a read error likely. The limits of the CDR3 on the DNA are not certain, so only TCRdb's listed CDR3 is given. The V gene is TRBV4-3, the J gene TRBJ2-1. The CDR3 length is 14 residues, termini included. Germline CDR1 LGHNA, CDR2 YSLEER. CDR3 residues: CASSHTELVNEQFL.

Comments on this clonotype: Relative to the germline gene, one junction end is altered; a read error may explain this. The rearrangement joins TRBV4-2 to TRBJ1-2, with D possibly matching TRBD1 (6 bases). Germline V gives CDR1 LGHNA, CDR2 YNFKEQ. There are 14 residues in the CDR3. For the CDR3, the DNA is TGTGTCAGCAGCAGAACAGGGTCTGCCTATGGTTACACCTTC. This codes for CVSSRTGSAYGYTF.

On this clonotype itself: This may be a read error, as it is one base from a much larger clone. V gene TRBV24-1 combines with J gene TRBJ2-5; D not certain. The ends were cut back, 4 bases at V and 10 bases at J, with 9 bases in the middle. Germline CDR1 KGHDR, CDR2 SFDVKD. The CDR3 is made up of 11 amino acids. The CDR3 loop reads CATSDYSIQYF. Written as DNA, the CDR3 is TGTGCCACCAGTGACTACTCGATCCAGTACTTC.

In regard to this clonotype: One end of the junction is discordant with germline, which a read error may explain. The CDR3 nucleotides read TGTGCCAGCAACTTAGAACAGAGGACAGAAGTCTTCTTT. The encoded protein is CASNLEQRTEVFF. The rearrangement uses TRBV11-2 and TRBJ1-1, with a possible D match to TRBD1 (6 bases). Germline assignment: CDR1 SGHAT and CDR2 FQNNGV. The CDR3 length is 13 residues.

A note on this clonotype: The junction departs from the called germline gene at one end, perhaps through a read error. The J gene is TRBJ2-7, the V gene TRBV6-2 or TRBV6-3, with 8 bases aligning to TRBD2. From germline, CDR1 is MNHEY and CDR2 SVGEGT. The CDR3 consists of 15 residues. The CDR3 loop reads CASSRGGSVSYEQYF. In DNA form, the CDR3 reads TGTGCCAGCAGCCGGGGGGGCTCTGTCTCCTACGAGCAATACTTC.

The chain recombines TRBV7-9 with TRBJ2-7, with TRBD1 identical over 10 bases. Germline CDR1 reads SEHNR; CDR2 reads FQNEAQ (reference sequence). The CDR3 totals 14 residues. CDR3 nucleotide sequence: TGTGTCAGAAGCTTAGTGGGGACAGGGGAAGAGCAGTACTTC. Its protein is CVRSLVGTGEEQYF.

Regarding this clonotype: Just one base apart from a much larger clone, this may be a read error. This rearrangement joins TRBV10-3 to TRBJ2-1; 7 bases map to TRBD2. The germline gives CDR1 ENHRY, CDR2 SYGVKD. Losses at the gene ends were 4 bases for V and 8 bases for J; bases not matched to a gene: 5. CDR3 size: 13 residues. CDR3 in DNA: TGTGCCATCAGTGGGCCTGGGGGGGATGAGCAGTTCTTC. Its translation: CAISGPGGDEQFF.

By share, this clonotype counts as medium-sized. This sequence joins TRBV29-1 and TRBJ2-7; D call uncertain. The CDR3 is made up of 14 amino acids. V dropped 0 bases and J dropped 0 bases, with 9 bases sitting between them. Looked up from germline, CDR1 is SQVTM and CDR2 is ANQGSEA. In nucleotides, the CDR3 is TGCAGCGTTGAAGATGAATACAGCTCCTACGAGCAGTACTTC. Amino acid sequence: CSVEDEYSSYEQYF.

As concerns this clonotype: One junction end disagrees with the germline gene, perhaps due to a read error. The rearrangement links TRBV11-1 to TRBJ2-7, with no clear D. The germline CDR1 and CDR2 sequences are SGHAT and FQDESV (reference sequence). The length of the CDR3 is 12 residues. The CDR3 DNA is TGCGCCAGCAGCTTCATGGGTTTCGAGCGGTACTTC. Encoded protein: CASSFMGFERYF.

Turning to this clonotype: No conserved phenylalanine or tryptophan is present at the end of the CDR3, so a read error is the likely explanation. The V gene is TRBV29-1, the J gene TRBJ2-5, with D possibly matching TRBD2 (6 bases). The V gene's germline CDR1 is SQVTM and CDR2 ANQGSEA. The CDR3 runs to 12 residues. The CDR3 DNA reads TGTAGTGGTAGACTAGACCAAGAGACCCAGTACCTC. This translates into CSGRLDQETQYL.

This clonotype appeared many times. The chain uses TRBV14 and TRBJ2-7; D possibly uses TRBD1 or TRBD2 (6 bases each). From germline, CDR1 is SGHDN and CDR2 FVKESK. Trimming cost V 3 bases and J 3 bases, with 18 bases left between them. This CDR3 region has 16 residues. The CDR3 is CASSHRGTVGGYEQYF. The CDR3 DNA reads as TGTGCCAGCAGCCATCGAGGGACTGTAGGGGGCTACGAGCAGTACTTC.

Notes on this clonotype: Germline is not matched at one junction end, which may reflect a read error. The V call is TRBV11-1, the J call TRBJ2-7; D is ambiguous. The CDR3 loop spans 14 amino acids. CDR1 SGHAT and CDR2 FQDESV come from the germline V gene (reference sequence). The CDR3 bases are TGTGCCAGCAGCTTAACCACGGCCTCCTATGAGCAGTACTTC. Protein product: CASSLTTASYEQYF.

The J gene is TRBJ1-1, the V gene TRBV12-3 or TRBV12-4, with D perhaps matching TRBD1 (5 bases). V was clipped by 5 bases and J by 8 bases, with 12 bases between them. The CDR3 loop spans 12 amino acids. The chain's CDR3 is CASSTPGTEAFF. CDR3 nucleotides: TGTGCCAGCAGTACGCCTGGGACGGAAGCTTTCTTT.